Here is one T cell receptor (beta chain) with its context. The antigen remains undetermined. These data originate in a study of OX40 agonist ivuxolimab in advanced cancers. The wider study: Ivuxolimab doses were 0.01, 0.1, 0.3, 1.5, 3 or 10 mg/kg every 2 weeks. Partial responses were seen in three patients, one with hepatocellular carcinoma and two with cutaneous melanoma. Broader study findings: The study found that CD8+ T cells averaged more expanded clones than CD4+.

Measured with immunoSEQ multiplex PCR; TCRdb has only the in-frame clones, and not every one. The sample has tens of thousands of clones; 85% to 90% are singletons. Germline lookup yields CDR1 MNHEY and CDR2 SMNVEV (reference sequence). The CDR3 covers 15 residues. J lost 5 bases, V lost 4 bases, and 5 bases had no gene match. Blood sampling was done at baseline, cycle 4 day 1, and cycle 7 day 1. The TCR comes from an adult with an advanced solid tumor such as melanoma, head and neck, liver or kidney cancer. V is TRBV27 and J is TRBJ2-1, with TRBD1 matching over 10 bases. Sample: CD4+ or CD8+ T cells sorted from blood, taken in a trial of the OX40 agonist ivuxolimab. CDR3 nucleotides: TGTGCCAGCAGTTACAGACAGGGGGCCCACAATGAGCAGTTCTTC. This codes for CASSYRQGAHNEQFF.